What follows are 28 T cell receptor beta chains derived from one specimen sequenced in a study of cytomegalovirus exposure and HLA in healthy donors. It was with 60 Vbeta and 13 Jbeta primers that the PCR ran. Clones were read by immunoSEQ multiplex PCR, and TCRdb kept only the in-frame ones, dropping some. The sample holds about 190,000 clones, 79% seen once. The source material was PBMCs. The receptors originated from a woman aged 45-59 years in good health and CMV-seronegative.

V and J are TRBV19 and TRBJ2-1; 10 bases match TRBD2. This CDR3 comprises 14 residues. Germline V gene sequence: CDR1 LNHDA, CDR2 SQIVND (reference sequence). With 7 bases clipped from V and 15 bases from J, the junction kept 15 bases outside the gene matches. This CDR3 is CASNTQGLAGALFF. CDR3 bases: TGTGCCAGTAATACTCAAGGGCTAGCGGGAGCCCTGTTCTTC.

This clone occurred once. The CDR3 is CASSPRDRPYNEQFF. The CDR3 nucleotides read TGTGCCAGCAGCCCTCGGGACAGACCTTACAATGAGCAGTTCTTC. The chain links TRBV14 to TRBJ2-1; 7 bases are a match to TRBD1. This CDR3 is built from 15 residues. Trimming cost V 4 bases and J 4 bases; bases outside gene matches: 7. Germline V CDR1 and CDR2: SGHDN, FVKESK.

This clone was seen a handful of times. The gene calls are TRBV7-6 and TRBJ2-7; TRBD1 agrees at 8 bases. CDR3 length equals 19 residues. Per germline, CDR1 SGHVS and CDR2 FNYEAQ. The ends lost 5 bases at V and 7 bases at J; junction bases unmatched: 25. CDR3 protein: CASSPWTGKLGSNAGEQYF. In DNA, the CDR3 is TGTGCCAGCAGCCCTTGGACAGGGAAGCTAGGTTCGAACGCGGGGGAGCAGTACTTC.

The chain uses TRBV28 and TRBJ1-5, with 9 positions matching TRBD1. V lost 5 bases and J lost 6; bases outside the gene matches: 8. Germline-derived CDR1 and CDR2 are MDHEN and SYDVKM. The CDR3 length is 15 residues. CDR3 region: CASSKQGATGQPQHF. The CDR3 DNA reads TGTGCCAGCAGTAAACAGGGGGCCACGGGTCAGCCCCAGCATTTT.

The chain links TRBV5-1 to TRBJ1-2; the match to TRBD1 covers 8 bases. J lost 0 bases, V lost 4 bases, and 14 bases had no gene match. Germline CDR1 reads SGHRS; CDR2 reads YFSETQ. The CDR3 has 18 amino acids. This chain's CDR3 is CASSPFRDRQDTNYGYTF. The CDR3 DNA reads TGCGCCAGCAGCCCTTTCCGGGACAGGCAAGATACTAACTATGGCTACACCTTC.

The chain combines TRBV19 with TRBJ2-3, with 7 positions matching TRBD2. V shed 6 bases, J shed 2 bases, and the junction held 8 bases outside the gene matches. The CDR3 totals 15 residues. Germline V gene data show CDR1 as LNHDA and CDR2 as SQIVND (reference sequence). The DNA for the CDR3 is TGTGCCAGTAGGTTGCTAGCGGCTCCCACAGATACGCAGTATTTT. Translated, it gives CASRLLAAPTDTQYF. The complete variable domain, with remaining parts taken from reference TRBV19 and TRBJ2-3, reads DGGITQSPKYLFRKEGQNVTLSCEQNLNHDAMYWYRQDPGQGLRLIYYSQIVNDFQKGDIAEGYSVSREKKESFPLTVTSAQKNPTAFYLCASRLLAAPTDTQYFGPGTRLTVL.

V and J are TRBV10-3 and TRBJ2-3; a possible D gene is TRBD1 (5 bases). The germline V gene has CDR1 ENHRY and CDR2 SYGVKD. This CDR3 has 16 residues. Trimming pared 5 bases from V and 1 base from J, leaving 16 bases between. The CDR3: CAISRPRGMGTDTQYF. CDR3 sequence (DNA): TGTGCCATCAGTCGGCCAAGGGGTATGGGCACAGATACGCAGTATTTT.

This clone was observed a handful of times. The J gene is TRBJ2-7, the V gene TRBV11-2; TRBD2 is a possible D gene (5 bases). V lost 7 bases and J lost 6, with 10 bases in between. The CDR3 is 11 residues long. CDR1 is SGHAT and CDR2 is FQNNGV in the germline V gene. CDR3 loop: CASTDGGEQYF. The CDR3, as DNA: TGTGCCAGCACCGACGGAGGCGAGCAGTACTTC.

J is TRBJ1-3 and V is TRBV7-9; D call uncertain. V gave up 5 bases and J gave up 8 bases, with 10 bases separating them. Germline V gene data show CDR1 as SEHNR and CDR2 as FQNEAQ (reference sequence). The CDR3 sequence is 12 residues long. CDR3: CASSPGWDTIYF. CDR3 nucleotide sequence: TGTGCCAGCAGCCCGGGTTGGGACACCATATATTTT.

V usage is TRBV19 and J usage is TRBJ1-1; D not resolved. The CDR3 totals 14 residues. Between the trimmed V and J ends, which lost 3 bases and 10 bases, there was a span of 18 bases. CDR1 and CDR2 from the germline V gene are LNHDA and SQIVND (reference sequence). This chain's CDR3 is CASSIGGESKRAFF. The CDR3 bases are TGTGCCAGTAGTATCGGTGGAGAATCGAAAAGAGCTTTCTTT.

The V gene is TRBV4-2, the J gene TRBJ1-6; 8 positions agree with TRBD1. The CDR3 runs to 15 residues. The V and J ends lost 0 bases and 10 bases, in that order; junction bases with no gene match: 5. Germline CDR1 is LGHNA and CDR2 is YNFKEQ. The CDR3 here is CASSQEDRVESPLHF. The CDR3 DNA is TGTGCCAGCAGCCAAGAGGACAGGGTTGAGTCACCCCTCCACTTT.

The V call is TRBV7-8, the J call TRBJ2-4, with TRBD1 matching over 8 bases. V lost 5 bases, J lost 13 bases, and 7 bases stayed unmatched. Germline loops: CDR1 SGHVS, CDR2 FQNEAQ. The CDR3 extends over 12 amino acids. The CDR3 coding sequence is TGTGCCAGCAGCCACGACAGGGGAGGACAGTACTTC. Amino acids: CASSHDRGGQYF.

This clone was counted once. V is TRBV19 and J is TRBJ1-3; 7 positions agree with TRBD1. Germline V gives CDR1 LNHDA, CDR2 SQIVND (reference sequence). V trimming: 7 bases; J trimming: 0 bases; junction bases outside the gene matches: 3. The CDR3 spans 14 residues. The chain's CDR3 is CASNRDSSGNTIYF. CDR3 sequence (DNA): TGTGCCAGTAACAGGGACAGCTCTGGAAACACCATATATTTT.

In nucleotides, the CDR3 is TGTGCCAGCAGCTGGGGACAAGGGAACACTGAAGCTTTCTTT. As protein: CASSWGQGNTEAFF. The chain combines TRBV11-3 with TRBJ1-1; possible D gene TRBD1, 6 bases. Trimming removed 4 bases from V and 1 base from J, with 10 bases in between. The germline V gene has CDR1 SGHNT and CDR2 YENEEA. CDR3 length equals 14 residues.

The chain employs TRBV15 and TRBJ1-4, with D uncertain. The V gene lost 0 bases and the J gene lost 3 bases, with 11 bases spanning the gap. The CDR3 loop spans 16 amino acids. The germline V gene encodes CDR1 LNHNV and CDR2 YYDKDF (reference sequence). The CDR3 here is CATSRDPRTANEKLFF. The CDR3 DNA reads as TGTGCCACCAGCAGAGACCCCCGGACTGCTAATGAAAAACTGTTTTTT.

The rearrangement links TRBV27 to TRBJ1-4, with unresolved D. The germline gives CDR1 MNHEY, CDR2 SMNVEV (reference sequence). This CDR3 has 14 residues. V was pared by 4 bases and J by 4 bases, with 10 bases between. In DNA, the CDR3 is TGTGCCAGCAGTTGGCGGGGAGGTAATGAAAAACTGTTTTTT. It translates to CASSWRGGNEKLFF.

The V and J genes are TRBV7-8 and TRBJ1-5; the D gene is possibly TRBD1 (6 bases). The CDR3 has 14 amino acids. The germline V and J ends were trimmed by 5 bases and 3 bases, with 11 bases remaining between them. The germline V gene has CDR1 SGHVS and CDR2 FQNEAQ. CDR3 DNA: TGTGCCAGCAGCCAAACAGGGAACAATCAGCCCCAGCATTTT. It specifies CASSQTGNNQPQHF.

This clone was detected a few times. The DNA of the CDR3 is TGTGCCAGCAGCGGACGAGGGGGCTATGAGCAGTTCTTC. It encodes CASSGRGGYEQFF. The chain joins TRBV5-6 to TRBJ2-1; 7 bases align to TRBD1. Germline V lookup: CDR1 SGHDT, CDR2 YYEEEE. After removal of 4 bases from V and 8 bases from J, the junction contained 6 bases not matched to a gene. This CDR3 is 13 amino acids long.

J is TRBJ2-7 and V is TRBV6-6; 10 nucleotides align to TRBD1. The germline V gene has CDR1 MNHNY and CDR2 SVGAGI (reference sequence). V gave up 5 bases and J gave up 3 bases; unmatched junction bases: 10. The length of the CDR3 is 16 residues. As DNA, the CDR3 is TGTGCCAGCAGTCCAGGACAGGGGGGCACCTTCTACGAGCAGTACTTC. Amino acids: CASSPGQGGTFYEQYF.

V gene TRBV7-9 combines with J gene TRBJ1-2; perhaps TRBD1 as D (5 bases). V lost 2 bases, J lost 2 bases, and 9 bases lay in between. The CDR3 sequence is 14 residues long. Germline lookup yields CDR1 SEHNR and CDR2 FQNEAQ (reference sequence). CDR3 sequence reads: CASSLLSGNYGYTF. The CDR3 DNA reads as TGTGCCAGCAGCTTATTATCAGGGAACTATGGCTACACCTTC.

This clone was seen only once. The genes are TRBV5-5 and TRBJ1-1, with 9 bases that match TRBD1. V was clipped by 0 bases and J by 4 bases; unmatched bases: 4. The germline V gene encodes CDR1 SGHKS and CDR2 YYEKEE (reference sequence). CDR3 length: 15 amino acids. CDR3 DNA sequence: TGTGCCAGCAGCTTGGGGGGGACAGGGCTCACTGAAGCTTTCTTT. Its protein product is CASSLGGTGLTEAFF.

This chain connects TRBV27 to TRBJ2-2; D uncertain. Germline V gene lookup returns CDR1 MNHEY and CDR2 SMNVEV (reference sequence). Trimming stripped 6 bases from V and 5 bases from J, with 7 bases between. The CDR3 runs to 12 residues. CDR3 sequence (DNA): TGTGCCAGCAGGTCAGGTACCGGGGAGCTGTTTTTT. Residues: CASRSGTGELFF.

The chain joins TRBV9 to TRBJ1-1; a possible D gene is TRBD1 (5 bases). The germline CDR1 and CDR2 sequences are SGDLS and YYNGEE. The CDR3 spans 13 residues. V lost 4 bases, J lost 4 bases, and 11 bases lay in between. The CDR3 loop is CASSPGTFTEAFF. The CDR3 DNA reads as TGTGCCAGCAGCCCTGGGACTTTCACTGAAGCTTTCTTT.

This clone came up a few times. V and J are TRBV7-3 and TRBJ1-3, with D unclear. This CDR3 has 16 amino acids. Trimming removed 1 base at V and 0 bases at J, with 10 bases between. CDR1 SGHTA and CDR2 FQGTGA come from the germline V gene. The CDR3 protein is CASSLNPTGSGNTIYF. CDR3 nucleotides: TGTGCCAGCAGCTTAAACCCGACGGGCTCTGGAAACACCATATATTTT.

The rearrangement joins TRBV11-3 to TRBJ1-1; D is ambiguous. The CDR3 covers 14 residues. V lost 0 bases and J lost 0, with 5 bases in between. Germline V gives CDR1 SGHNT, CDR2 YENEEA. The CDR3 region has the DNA TGTGCCAGCAGCTTAGATCAGGTGAACACTGAAGCTTTCTTT. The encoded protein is CASSLDQVNTEAFF.

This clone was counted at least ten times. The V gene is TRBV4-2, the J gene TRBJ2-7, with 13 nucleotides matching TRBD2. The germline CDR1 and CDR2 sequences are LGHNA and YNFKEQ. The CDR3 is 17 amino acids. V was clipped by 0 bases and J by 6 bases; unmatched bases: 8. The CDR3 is CASSQDGGLAGYVEQYF. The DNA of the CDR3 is TGTGCCAGCAGCCAAGATGGGGGACTAGCGGGATACGTCGAGCAGTACTTC.

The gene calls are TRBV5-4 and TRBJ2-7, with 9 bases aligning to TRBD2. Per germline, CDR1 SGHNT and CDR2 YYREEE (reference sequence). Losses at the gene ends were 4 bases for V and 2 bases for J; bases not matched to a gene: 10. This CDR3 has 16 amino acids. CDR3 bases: TGTGCCAGCAGCCCCGAGGGGGGCGGGAGGGCCTACGAGCAGTACTTC. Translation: CASSPEGGGRAYEQYF.

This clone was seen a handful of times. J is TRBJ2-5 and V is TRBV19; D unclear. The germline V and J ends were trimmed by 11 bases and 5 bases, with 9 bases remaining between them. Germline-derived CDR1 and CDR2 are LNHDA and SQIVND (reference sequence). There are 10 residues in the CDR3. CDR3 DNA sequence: TGTGCCTCCGGTTCGGAGACCCAGTACTTC. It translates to CASGSETQYF. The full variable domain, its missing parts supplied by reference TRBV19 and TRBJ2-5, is DGGITQSPKYLFRKEGQNVTLSCEQNLNHDAMYWYRQDPGQGLRLIYYSQIVNDFQKGDIAEGYSVSREKKESFPLTVTSAQKNPTAFYLCASGSETQYFGPGTRLLVL.